The rows below give T cell receptor beta chains drawn from one sample of a study of blood T cell repertoires in COVID-19. The protocol was immunoSEQ multiplex PCR, while the TCRdb copy is restricted to in-frame clones and leaves out a portion. Of over 150,000 clones in the sample, more than 90% were seen once. Sequencing was performed on peripheral blood. These receptors were obtained from a man aged 50 to 60 with acute or convalescent COVID-19. The CDR3 runs from the conserved cysteine through the conserved F or W. The order of the fields is CDR3 protein, CDR3 DNA, clone size, V gene, J gene, D gene. A D gene is named only where the DNA matches it firmly. The listing skips clone size in some rows; elsewhere it reads once, few, many or a size class.

CASSGISASSYNEQFF	TGCGCCAGCAGTGGGATTAGCGCTAGCTCCTACAATGAGCAGTTCTTC	NA	TRBV10-2	TRBJ2-1	NA
CASSPGWEVQYF	TGTGCCAGCAGCCCTGGCTGGGAGGTGCAGTATTTT	NA	TRBV7-8	TRBJ2-3	NA
CASSELTGAQVEQYF	TGTGCCAGCAGCGAACTGACAGGGGCCCAGGTCGAGCAGTACTTC	NA	TRBV5-5	TRBJ2-7	TRBD1
CASSKTIRGVRATNEKLFF	TGTGCCAGCAGCAAAACCATTCGCGGGGTGCGTGCAACTAATGAAAAACTGTTTTTT	NA	TRBV21-1	TRBJ1-4	NA
CASSWDRVNIQYF	TGTGCCAGCAGCTGGGACAGGGTTAACATTCAGTACTTC	once	TRBV21-1	TRBJ2-4	NA
CASSASDSASYEQYF	TGTGCCAGCTCAGCATCAGACAGTGCCTCCTACGAGCAGTACTTC	NA	TRBV18	TRBJ2-7	NA
CASKATGQHNSPLHF	TGTGCCAGTAAGGCAACGGGACAGCATAATTCACCCCTCCACTTT	NA	TRBV19	TRBJ1-6	TRBD1
CASGPAGQKNKNEQFF	TGTGCTAGTGGTCCCGCCGGACAGAAAAATAAGAATGAGCAGTTCTTC	NA	TRBV12-5	TRBJ2-1	NA
CASSVAPAGVNEQFF	TGTGCCAGCAGCGTCGCACCGGCGGGGGTTAATGAGCAGTTCTTC	NA	TRBV9	TRBJ2-1	TRBD2
CASSLTRGETQYF	TGTGCCAGCAGCTTAACTAGAGGAGAGACCCAGTACTTC	once	TRBV7-3	TRBJ2-5	NA
CASSRTALGEKLFF	TGTGCCAGCAGCCGGACTGCCTTGGGTGAAAAACTGTTTTTT	NA	TRBV5-5	TRBJ1-4	NA
CASPFGGPGQGARDTQYF	TGTGCAAGTCCATTTGGCGGTCCAGGACAGGGGGCCAGAGATACGCAGTATTTT	few	TRBV12-2	TRBJ2-3	NA
CASSQEEYFTGELFF	TGCGCCAGCAGCCAAGAGGAGTATTTCACCGGGGAGCTGTTTTTT	NA	TRBV4-3	TRBJ2-2	NA
CASSYSARTGTTEAFF	TGTGCCAGCAGTTACTCGGCAAGGACAGGGACCACTGAAGCTTTCTTT	NA	TRBV6-2/TRBV6-3	TRBJ1-1	TRBD1
CASSLIQDSGNTIYF	TGTGCCAGCAGTTTAATACAGGACTCTGGAAACACCATATATTTT	NA	TRBV28	TRBJ1-3	NA
CASSQGSAGGPTGELFF	TGTGCCAGCAGCCAAGGGTCAGCGGGAGGGCCGACCGGGGAGCTGTTTTTT	NA	TRBV3-1/TRBV3-2	TRBJ2-2	TRBD2
CASSYWSRLAETQYF	TGTGCCAGCAGTTATTGGAGTCGGCTGGCAGAGACCCAGTACTTC	once	TRBV6-2/TRBV6-3	TRBJ2-5	NA
CASSLHTSASSTDTQYF	TGTGCCAGCAGCCTCCACACTAGCGCCTCTAGCACAGATACGCAGTATTTT	NA	TRBV11-2	TRBJ2-3	TRBD2
CASSLGLKREGHRRTDTQYF	TGCGCCAGCAGCTTGGGCCTCAAGCGGGAGGGCCATCGTCGCACAGATACGCAGTATTTT	NA	TRBV5-1	TRBJ2-3	TRBD2
CAISESAGGLYEQYF	TGTGCCATCAGTGAGTCAGCGGGAGGGCTATACGAGCAGTACTTC	NA	TRBV10-3	TRBJ2-7	TRBD2
CASSPSQGGTEAFF	TGTGCCAGCAGCCCCTCCCAGGGGGGCACTGAAGCTTTCTTT	NA	TRBV7-2	TRBJ1-1	TRBD1
CASSGSGSSYNEQFF	TGCGCCAGCAGCGGCAGCGGAAGCTCCTACAATGAGCAGTTCTTC	NA	TRBV5-1	TRBJ2-1	NA
CAWSSRVRVGGGYTF	TGTGCCTGGAGTAGCCGGGTCAGGGTGGGTGGTGGCTACACCTTC	NA	TRBV30	TRBJ1-2	NA
CASSPFPLAEVNTEAFF	TGTGCCAGTAGTCCCTTCCCATTGGCTGAGGTGAACACTGAAGCTTTCTTT	NA	TRBV19	TRBJ1-1	NA
CASSLEWRGRNEQYF	TGTGCCAGCAGCTTGGAATGGCGCGGGAGAAACGAGCAGTACTTC	NA	TRBV5-4	TRBJ2-7	TRBD2
CASSEGQARGNTEAFF	TGTGCCAGCAGCGAAGGACAGGCCAGGGGTAACACTGAAGCTTTCTTT	NA	TRBV21-1	TRBJ1-1	NA
CASSPSGTVYGYTF	TGCGCCAGCAGCCCTTCTGGGACAGTCTATGGCTACACCTTC	NA	TRBV5-1	TRBJ1-2	TRBD1
CASSGQGLLTDTQYF	TGTGCCAGCAGCGGCCAGGGACTGCTCACAGATACGCAGTATTTT	NA	TRBV5-4	TRBJ2-3	NA
CASRDRGNVLTF	TGTGCCAGCAGGGACAGGGGCAACGTCCTGACTTTC	NA	TRBV27	TRBJ2-6	TRBD1
CASTLDWNTGELFF	TGTGCCAGCACCTTGGACTGGAACACCGGGGAGCTGTTTTTT	NA	TRBV9	TRBJ2-2	NA